This T cell receptor beta chain was identified in a study of blood T cell repertoires in COVID-19. Overall study: The origin of the acute and convalescent COVID-19 samples was the United States, Italy and Spain. Nucleic acid was either cDNA or gDNA, and it came from T cells, B-cell-depleted T cells, or PBMCs.

The CDR3 contains 15 residues. The germline gives CDR1 KGHDR, CDR2 SFDVKD. V was pared by 3 bases and J by 1 base, with 8 bases between. In the original processing: Estimation of nucleated cell counts relied on the amplification of reference gene primers. Here immunoSEQ multiplex PCR was the method, and the copy in TCRdb shows in-frame clones only, minus some. V, J and clone size were drawn from that table, and D and trimming were deduced from the DNA. The sample carries some 220,000 clones, more than 80% recorded once. The sequence was obtained from a human donor in a cohort sampled during active COVID-19. Sequencing input: peripheral blood. The chain employs TRBV24-1 and TRBJ2-2; D remains unclear. CDR3 protein: CATSDASRNTGELFF. In DNA, the CDR3 is TGTGCCACCAGTGATGCGTCGCGGAACACCGGGGAGCTGTTTTTT.